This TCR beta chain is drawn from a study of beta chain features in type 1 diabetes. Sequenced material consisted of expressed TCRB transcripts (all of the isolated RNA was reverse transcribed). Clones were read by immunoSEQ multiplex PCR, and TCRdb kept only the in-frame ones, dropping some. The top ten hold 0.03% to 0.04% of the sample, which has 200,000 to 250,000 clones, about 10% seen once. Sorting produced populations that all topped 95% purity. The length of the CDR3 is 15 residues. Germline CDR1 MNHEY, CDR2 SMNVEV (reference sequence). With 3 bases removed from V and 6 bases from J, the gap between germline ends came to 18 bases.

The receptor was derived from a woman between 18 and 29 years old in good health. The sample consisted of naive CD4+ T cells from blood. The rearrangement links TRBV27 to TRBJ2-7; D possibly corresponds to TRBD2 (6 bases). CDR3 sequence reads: CASSFQAGPTIEQYF. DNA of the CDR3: TGTGCCAGCAGTTTCCAAGCGGGCCCAACTATCGAGCAGTACTTC.